The following is a T cell receptor beta chain sequence with its context. Its cognate antigen is unknown. These data originate in a study of cytomegalovirus exposure and HLA in healthy donors. General study points: Listed as cytomegalovirus-associated were 150 to 200 TCR beta chains. Confirmation was obtained in vitro that a few CMV-associated chains are specific for CMV antigens.

Germline values: CDR1 LNHDA, CDR2 SQIVND (reference sequence). Trimming took 5 bases from V and 4 from J, leaving 14 bases between them. The CDR3 extends over 14 amino acids. Measured with immunoSEQ multiplex PCR; TCRdb has only the in-frame clones, and not every one. The table lists approximately 260,000 clones, approximately 86% of them singletons, with roughly 1% in the top ten. The rearrangement links TRBV19 to TRBJ1-2, with D possibly TRBD1 on 5 matching bases. The source of this sequence is a young woman in good health and CMV-seronegative. Specimen: PBMCs. The DNA for the CDR3 is TGTGCCAGTAGTCCCGGGGGAGCCCCCTATGGCTACACCTTC. Translated, it gives CASSPGGAPYGYTF.